This T cell receptor (beta chain) was sequenced during a study of CD8+CD57+ T cells in acquired aplastic anemia. Study details: Sorted CD4+ and CD8+ cells gave an average of approximately 3.1 ug of DNA. Sequencing produced an average of around 10 million reads per healthy donor for CD4+ cells. Study-level points and caveats: About 28 sequences, all CD8+ CDR3, were shared between patients and controls.

Genomic DNA provided the template from which TCR beta VDJ and CDR3 profiles were obtained. TCRdb recomputed calls from the reads with MiXCR, one row per CDR3 protein. The sample contains 110,000 or so distinct CDR3 sequences, around 50% of which appear only once. The germline CDR1 and CDR2 sequences are WSHSY and SAAADI. The CDR3 spans 16 residues. Details on this clonotype: No antigen is known for it. Its ends do not fully match the called genes, so a read error is possible.

Sequencing was done on a sample of sorted CD4+, CD8+, or CD8+CD57+ T cells (not recorded which) from PBMCs. The chain recombines TRBV10-2 with TRBJ2-3; maybe TRBD2 (5 bases). The receptor's source is a human donor in good health, serving as a control. CDR3 nucleotides: TGCGCCAGCAGTGATAGAGCGGCTCGAAACACAGATACGCAGTGTTTT. This translates into CASSDRAARNTDTQCF.